This TCR delta chain was sequenced in a study of gamma-delta chains in newborns, infants, children. Trimming took 3 bases from V and 1 from J; bases not matched to a gene: 13. The germline V gene encodes CDR1 GEAIGNYY and CDR2 EKD. The CDR3 runs to 18 residues. TCRdb reprocessed the reads using CATT. The repertoire holds about 10,000 delta-chain clones, with around 8.8% as singletons. This clone appeared a few times. The sequenced material came from blood. This TCR was sampled from a child who was a newborn, infant or young child, either healthy, febrile or measles-vaccinated (not recorded which). This chain uses TRDV2 with TRDJ1, with 10 bases identical to TRDD3. The CDR3 here is CACDAMEGGYALTDKLIF. The CDR3 nucleotides read TGTGCCTGTGACGCCATGGAAGGGGGATACGCCCTCACCGATAAACTCATCTTT.